This TCR beta chain was recovered during a study of response to subunit inactivated influenza vaccine. This clonotype was observed a few times. TCRdb ran MiXCR on the RT-PCR reads and lists one entry per CDR3 protein. Here the sample spans 650,000 or so distinct CDR3 sequences, approximately 15% being singletons. The V and J ends lost 5 bases and 7 bases respectively, with 15 bases between them. The CDR3 sequence is 15 residues long. Germline CDR1 SEHNR, CDR2 FQNEAQ (reference sequence). The receptor's source is a middle-aged man who received an inactivated influenza vaccine. V and J are TRBV7-9 and TRBJ1-6; weak D call: TRBD1 (5 bases). The starting material was PBMCs from blood, obtained 14 to 15 days before vaccination. DNA of the CDR3: TGTGCCAGCAGCCCCGGTGGGGGTAGAAATTCACCCCTCCACTTT. Residues: CASSPGGGRNSPLHF.